Following are 28 T cell receptor beta chains from one sample sequenced in a study of blood T cell repertoires in COVID-19. TCRdb keeps only in-frame clones here, not all; method: immunoSEQ multiplex PCR. The sample carries fewer than 40,000 clones, 75% to 90% recorded once. The sample comprised peripheral blood. These TCRs come from a human donor in a cohort sampled during active COVID-19.

The J gene is TRBJ2-1, the V gene TRBV15; 11 bases agree with TRBD2. The CDR3 spans 17 residues. V gave up 1 base and J gave up 8 bases; unmatched junction bases: 10. Germline V gene data show CDR1 as LNHNV and CDR2 as YYDKDF (reference sequence). Here the CDR3 reads CATSRASTSGIWHEQFF. The CDR3 coding sequence is TGTGCCACCAGCAGAGCCTCGACTAGCGGGATTTGGCATGAGCAGTTCTTC.

The rearrangement links TRBV19 to TRBJ1-5, with a possible D match to TRBD1 (6 bases). Trimming took off 0 bases at V and 3 bases at J, with 15 bases between the two ends. The CDR3 contains 17 residues. The germline V gene encodes CDR1 LNHDA and CDR2 SQIVND (reference sequence). The CDR3 DNA follows: TGTGCCAGTAGTATAGATCGAGAGACAGGCAACAATCAGCCCCAGCATTTT. Protein sequence: CASSIDRETGNNQPQHF. The full variable domain, in which reference TRBV19 and TRBJ1-5 provide the parts outside the CDR3, is DGGITQSPKYLFRKEGQNVTLSCEQNLNHDAMYWYRQDPGQGLRLIYYSQIVNDFQKGDIAEGYSVSREKKESFPLTVTSAQKNPTAFYLCASSIDRETGNNQPQHFGDGTRLSIL.

This chain joins TRBV6-5 and TRBJ1-2, with a possible D match to TRBD1 (5 bases). V was shortened by 0 bases and J by 2 bases, with 10 bases between the two germline ends. Germline CDR1 and CDR2: MNHEY and SVGAGI. CDR3 size: 15 residues. The CDR3 coding sequence is TGTGCCAGCAGTTACTCTTTGACAGCCAACTATGGCTACACCTTC. This sequence encodes CASSYSLTANYGYTF.

This clone was detected a few times. Written as DNA, the CDR3 is TGTGCCAGCAGTCCCGGACTAGCGGGGAGGGGTTTCAATGAGCAGTTCTTC. Its protein is CASSPGLAGRGFNEQFF. The gene calls are TRBV28 and TRBJ2-1; 12 positions agree with TRBD2. This CDR3 contains 17 residues. J gave up 6 bases and V 5 bases, and 11 bases lay outside the gene matches. Germline CDR1 is MDHEN and CDR2 is SYDVKM.

In its sample, this clone was seen once. The CDR3 bases are TGTGCCAGTAGTATAGATCGCGGGAGCAATGAGCAGTTCTTC. Encoded protein: CASSIDRGSNEQFF. The V and J genes are TRBV19 and TRBJ2-1; 7 positions agree with TRBD2. The CDR3 contains 14 residues. CDR1 and CDR2 (germline): LNHDA, SQIVND (reference sequence). Unmatched junction bases numbered 2, after V lost 0 bases and J lost 6 bases.

V usage is TRBV30 and J usage is TRBJ1-5, with a tentative D call TRBD1 (6 bases). Germline V gene data show CDR1 as GTSNPN and CDR2 as SVGIG (reference sequence). V gave up 3 bases and J gave up 7 bases, with 19 bases separating them. The CDR3 consists of 15 residues. CDR3 DNA: TGTGCCTGGAGCCACCGAGGCAGGGGTGGACAGCCCCAGCATTTT. Amino acids: CAWSHRGRGGQPQHF.

The chain joins TRBV18 to TRBJ2-7; 9 nucleotides match TRBD2. From germline, CDR1 is KGHSH and CDR2 LQKENI. V shed 2 bases and J 5 bases; nucleotides not matched to a gene: 7. This CDR3 contains 15 residues. The CDR3 region is CASSPSLAGLDEQYF. As DNA, the CDR3 is TGTGCCAGCTCACCATCACTAGCGGGCCTTGACGAGCAGTACTTC.

The chain links TRBV3-1 (or the pseudogene TRBV3-2) to TRBJ2-7; 9 bases map to TRBD2. Germline CDR1 and CDR2: LGHDT and YNNKEL (reference sequence). V shed 1 base, J shed 6 bases, and the junction held 4 bases outside the gene matches. This CDR3 is built from 14 residues. This chain's CDR3 is CASSQGSGGVEQYF. Here the CDR3 DNA reads TGTGCCAGCAGCCAAGGTAGCGGGGGAGTCGAGCAGTACTTC.

The rearrangement uses TRBV7-9 and TRBJ2-3; TRBD2 aligns across 7 bases. V trimming: 5 bases; J trimming: 2 bases; junction bases outside the gene matches: 4. CDR3 size: 14 residues. Germline assignment: CDR1 SEHNR and CDR2 FQNEAQ (reference sequence). In DNA form, the CDR3 reads TGTGCCAGCAGCGCGCGGGGGTCCACAGATACGCAGTATTTT. Translating gives CASSARGSTDTQYF. The whole variable domain, remainder taken from reference TRBV7-9 and TRBJ2-3, is DTGVSQNPRHKITKRGQNVTFRCDPISEHNRLYWYRQTLGQGPEFLTYFQNEAQLEKSRLLSDRFSAERPKGSFSTLEIQRTEQGDSAMYLCASSARGSTDTQYFGPGTRLTVL.

J is TRBJ2-7 and V is TRBV6-5, with 8 bases fitting TRBD1. Germline V lookup: CDR1 MNHEY, CDR2 SVGAGI. The CDR3 length is 14 residues. V lost 6 bases, J lost 2 bases, and 6 bases stayed unmatched. The CDR3 spells CASRKGGQAYEQYF. The CDR3 nucleotides read TGTGCCAGCAGGAAAGGGGGACAGGCCTACGAGCAGTACTTC.

This clone was seen a single time. The chain joins TRBV9 to TRBJ2-7, with 7 nucleotides matching TRBD1. Trimming took 4 bases from V and 0 from J; bases not matched to a gene: 7. The germline gives CDR1 SGDLS, CDR2 YYNGEE. This CDR3 region has 15 residues. The DNA of the CDR3 is TGTGCCAGCAGCAGGGCGACAGGGCCCTCCTACGAGCAGTACTTC. The encoded protein is CASSRATGPSYEQYF. Full variable domain (rest looked up from reference TRBV9 and TRBJ2-7): DSGVTQTPKHLITATGQRVTLRCSPRSGDLSVYWYQQSLDQGLQFLIQYYNGEERAKGNILERFSAQQFPDLHSELNLSSLELGDSALYFCASSRATGPSYEQYFGPGTRLTVT.

In nucleotides, the CDR3 is TGTGCCAGCAGTGTTCGGAGGGGGCAAAATCAGCCCCAGCATTTT. Residues: CASSVRRGQNQPQHF. The chain recombines TRBV2 with TRBJ1-5; 7 bases align to TRBD1. This CDR3 region has 15 residues. The V and J ends lost 4 bases and 4 bases, in that order; junction bases with no gene match: 7. Per the germline V gene, CDR1 is SNHLY and CDR2 is FYNNEI.

The genes are TRBV29-1 and TRBJ2-5; TRBD1 matches at 7 bases. Per the germline V gene, CDR1 is SQVTM and CDR2 is ANQGSEA. The V and J ends lost 6 bases and 5 bases, in that order; junction bases with no gene match: 12. This CDR3 has 14 residues. Here the CDR3 DNA reads TGCAGCGTGGTCCCAGACAGGGCTGCGGAGACCCAGTACTTC. It codes for CSVVPDRAAETQYF.

The chain carries TRBV5-1 and TRBJ2-7, with 8 positions matching TRBD2. Germline CDR1 is SGHRS and CDR2 is YFSETQ. V gave up 2 bases and J gave up 1 base; unmatched junction bases: 2. The CDR3 is made up of 14 amino acids. CDR3 in amino acids: CASSFSGASYEQYF. CDR3 sequence (DNA): TGCGCCAGCAGCTTTAGCGGGGCGTCCTACGAGCAGTACTTC.

The chain carries TRBV9 and TRBJ2-7, with 12 bases identical to TRBD2. CDR3 length: 15 amino acids. Germline V lookup: CDR1 SGDLS, CDR2 YYNGEE. The V and J ends lost 4 bases and 2 bases, in that order; junction bases with no gene match: 4. CDR3 protein: CASSTGLAGTYEQYF. CDR3 coding DNA: TGTGCCAGCAGCACCGGACTAGCGGGAACCTACGAGCAGTACTTC. Full variable domain (missing parts from reference TRBV9 and TRBJ2-7): DSGVTQTPKHLITATGQRVTLRCSPRSGDLSVYWYQQSLDQGLQFLIQYYNGEERAKGNILERFSAQQFPDLHSELNLSSLELGDSALYFCASSTGLAGTYEQYFGPGTRLTVT.

The chain recombines TRBV5-4 with TRBJ2-3; D call uncertain. The CDR3 length is 13 residues. Germline V gene sequence: CDR1 SGHNT, CDR2 YYREEE (reference sequence). Deletions cut 1 base from V and 2 bases from J, with 5 bases between. In nucleotides, the CDR3 is TGTGCCAGCAGCTTGAGCCCCACAGATACGCAGTATTTT. Translated, it gives CASSLSPTDTQYF.

CDR3 nucleotide sequence: TGCGCCAGCAGCTTGATTAGCGGGGGGACCGATGAGCAGTTCTTC. Translation: CASSLISGGTDEQFF. The chain employs TRBV5-1 and TRBJ2-1, with 10 bases that match TRBD2. This CDR3 has 15 amino acids. Trimming removed 1 base from V and 8 bases from J; junction bases left unmatched: 6. In germline, CDR1 is SGHRS, CDR2 YFSETQ.

Here the CDR3 DNA reads TGTGCCAGCAGACAGACCGAGATAACCTACGAGCAGTACTTC. It translates to CASRQTEITYEQYF. The J gene is TRBJ2-7, the V gene TRBV6-6; D is unresolved. Trimming pared 6 bases from V and 2 bases from J, leaving 14 bases between. Germline V gene lookup returns CDR1 MNHNY and CDR2 SVGAGI (reference sequence). The CDR3 extends over 14 amino acids.

This chain uses TRBV19 with TRBJ2-3; 11 bases match TRBD1. CDR3 size: 17 residues. The V gene's germline CDR1 is LNHDA and CDR2 SQIVND (reference sequence). Losses at the gene ends were 4 bases for V and 3 bases for J; bases not matched to a gene: 9. CDR3 nucleotides: TGTGCCAGTAGTACCCTAGGACAGGGGGCTTCAACAGATACGCAGTATTTT. It is translated as CASSTLGQGASTDTQYF.

The chain links TRBV6-2 or TRBV6-3 to TRBJ2-4; 9 bases agree with TRBD2. The V segment lost 4 bases and the J segment 0 bases; nucleotides outside the gene matches: 4. CDR1 is MNHEY and CDR2 is SVGEGT in the germline V gene. This CDR3 has 16 residues. CDR3 sequence: CASSFLLAGAKNIQYF. CDR3 nucleotides: TGTGCCAGCAGTTTTTTACTAGCGGGAGCCAAAAACATTCAGTACTTC.

The rearrangement joins TRBV25-1 to TRBJ2-5; D gene uncertain. Trimming left V 3 bases short and J 0 bases short, with 11 bases between. Germline loops: CDR1 MGHDK, CDR2 SYGVNS. The CDR3 totals 15 residues. This CDR3 is CASSEENWYQETQYF. The CDR3 DNA sequence: TGTGCCAGCAGTGAGGAGAATTGGTACCAAGAGACCCAGTACTTC.

This sequence joins TRBV19 and TRBJ2-2, with TRBD2 identical over 14 bases. Trimming at V came to 7 bases and at J to 6 bases, leaving 7 bases not matched to a gene. CDR3 length: 16 amino acids. CDR1 and CDR2 (germline): LNHDA, SQIVND (reference sequence). CDR3 sequence reads: CASIPMGLAGAGELFF. The CDR3 nucleotides read TGTGCCAGTATTCCCATGGGACTAGCGGGAGCCGGGGAGCTGTTTTTT.

This clone has only a few counts. This chain connects TRBV5-1 to TRBJ2-5; 11 bases are a match to TRBD1. Germline loops: CDR1 SGHRS, CDR2 YFSETQ. The CDR3 spans 16 residues. The V segment lost 4 bases and the J segment 0 bases; nucleotides outside the gene matches: 5. This chain's CDR3 is CASSGGTGGYQETQYF. The CDR3 DNA reads TGCGCCAGCAGCGGGGGGACAGGGGGATACCAAGAGACCCAGTACTTC.

The rearrangement uses TRBV25-1 and TRBJ1-1; D is unclear. From germline, CDR1 is MGHDK and CDR2 SYGVNS. There are 13 residues in the CDR3. V lost 1 base, J lost 7 bases, and 10 bases lay in between. DNA of the CDR3: TGTGCCAGCAGTGAATCCGGGAAGGATGAAGCTTTCTTT. Translated, it gives CASSESGKDEAFF.

The chain has TRBV18 and TRBJ2-7, with 10 nucleotides matching TRBD1. V shed 3 bases and J 5 bases; nucleotides not matched to a gene: 7. This CDR3 is 15 amino acids long. CDR1 is KGHSH, CDR2 LQKENI, per germline. As DNA, the CDR3 is TGTGCCAGCTCACCTCCGGGACAGGGGACCCACGAGCAGTACTTC. Amino acid sequence: CASSPPGQGTHEQYF.

Only one count was recorded for this clone. The chain links TRBV2 to TRBJ1-5; weak D call: TRBD1 (6 bases). V shed 4 bases and J shed 2 bases, with 9 bases lying between them. This CDR3 region has 14 residues. Germline V gives CDR1 SNHLY, CDR2 FYNNEI. In DNA form, the CDR3 reads TGTGCCAGCAGTGTGAGGACAGGCAATCAGCCCCAGCATTTT. As protein: CASSVRTGNQPQHF.

This chain connects TRBV6-5 to TRBJ1-2; a possible D gene is TRBD1 (6 bases). The CDR3 has 14 residues. The V and J ends lost 8 bases and 4 bases respectively, with 17 bases between them. Looked up from germline, CDR1 is MNHEY and CDR2 is SVGAGI. CDR3 in DNA: TGTGCCAGCGGGAGAACGGACAGAGGCTATGGCTACACCTTC. This encodes CASGRTDRGYGYTF.

The gene calls are TRBV10-2 and TRBJ2-1; a possible D gene is TRBD2 (6 bases). The CDR3 is made up of 13 amino acids. Looked up from germline, CDR1 is WSHSY and CDR2 is SAAADI. The ends were cut back, 8 bases at V and 0 bases at J, with 8 bases in the middle. CDR3 region: CASGTASYNEQFF. The CDR3 region has the DNA TGCGCCAGCGGGACTGCCTCCTACAATGAGCAGTTCTTC.